The clone carrying this TCR beta chain occurred many times. Its antigen remains unknown. CDR1 and CDR2 (germline): SEHNR, FQNEAQ (reference sequence). Trimming took 4 bases from V and 2 from J; bases not matched to a gene: 7. The CDR3 sequence is 15 residues long. The data were obtained in a study of T cell repertoires in cytomegalovirus infection. Study at large: Public signatures in TCR beta pointed to CMV infection and matching HLA type.

TCRdb reanalysed the reads using MiXCR and keeps one entry per CDR3 protein. The repertoire holds roughly 500,000 distinct CDR3 sequences, with 16% as singletons. Study-level points and caveats: The ex vivo response was dominated by HLA-C-restricted CMV-specific TCR beta clonotypes.

Source material: CD8+ T cells from PBMCs. The chain has TRBV7-9 and TRBJ2-5; 7 bases match TRBD1. The TCR originated in a human donor in good health (CMV status not recorded). Some clones in this sample may be carry-over from other donors' samples. The CDR3: CASSSTHRGQETQYF. CDR3 in DNA: TGTGCCAGCAGCTCCACTCACAGGGGTCAAGAGACCCAGTACTTC.